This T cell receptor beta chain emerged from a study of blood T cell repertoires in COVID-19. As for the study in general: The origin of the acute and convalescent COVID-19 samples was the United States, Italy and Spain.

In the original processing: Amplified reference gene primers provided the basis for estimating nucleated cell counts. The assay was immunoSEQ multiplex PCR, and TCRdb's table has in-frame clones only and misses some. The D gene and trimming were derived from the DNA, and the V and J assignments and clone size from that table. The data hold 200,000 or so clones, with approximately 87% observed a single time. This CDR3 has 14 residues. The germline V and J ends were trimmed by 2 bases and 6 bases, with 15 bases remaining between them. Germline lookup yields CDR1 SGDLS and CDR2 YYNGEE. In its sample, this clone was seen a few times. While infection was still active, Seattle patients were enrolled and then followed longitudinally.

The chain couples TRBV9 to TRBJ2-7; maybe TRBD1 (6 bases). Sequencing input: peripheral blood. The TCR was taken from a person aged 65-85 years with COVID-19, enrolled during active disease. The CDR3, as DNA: TGTGCCAGCAGCGTCCTCAGCGGACAGAGCGAGCAGTACTTC. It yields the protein CASSVLSGQSEQYF.